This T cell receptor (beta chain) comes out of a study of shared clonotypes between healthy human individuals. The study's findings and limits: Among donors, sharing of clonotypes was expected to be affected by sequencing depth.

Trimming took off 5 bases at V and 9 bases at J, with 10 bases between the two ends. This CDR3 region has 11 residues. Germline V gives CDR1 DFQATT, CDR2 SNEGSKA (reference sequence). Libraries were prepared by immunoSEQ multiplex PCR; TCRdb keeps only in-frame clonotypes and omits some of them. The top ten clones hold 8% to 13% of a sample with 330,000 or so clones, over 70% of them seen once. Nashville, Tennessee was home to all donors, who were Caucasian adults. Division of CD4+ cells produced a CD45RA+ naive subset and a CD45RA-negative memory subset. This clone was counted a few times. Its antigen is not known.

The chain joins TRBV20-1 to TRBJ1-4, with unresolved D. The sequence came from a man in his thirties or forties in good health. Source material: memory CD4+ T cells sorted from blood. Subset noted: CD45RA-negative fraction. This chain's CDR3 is CSAFLGKKLFF. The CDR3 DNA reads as TGCAGTGCTTTTTTGGGGAAAAAACTGTTTTTT.